The TCR beta chain under discussion was sequenced for a study of blood T cell repertoires in COVID-19. Across the whole study: PBMCs, B-cell-depleted T cells, or T cells provided the cDNA or gDNA that made up the material.

The assay was immunoSEQ multiplex PCR, and TCRdb's table has in-frame clones only and misses some. The repertoire has a few hundred thousand clones, about nine tenths of them found once; the top ten carry about 3.9%. Germline V CDR1 and CDR2: SGHRS, YFSETQ. The CDR3 is 15 amino acids. With V trimmed by 4 bases and J by 7 bases, 10 bases remained unmatched. The clonotype comes from a woman aged 60 to 75 with COVID-19, enrolled during active disease. Sample: peripheral blood. The gene calls are TRBV5-1 and TRBJ1-4; 7 bases are shared with TRBD1. The CDR3 region is CASSTSQGPGEKLFF. Written as DNA, the CDR3 is TGCGCCAGCAGCACGTCACAGGGGCCAGGTGAAAAACTGTTTTTT.